These T cell receptor beta chains were read from a single sample in a study of blood T cell repertoires in COVID-19. The protocol was immunoSEQ multiplex PCR, while the TCRdb copy is restricted to in-frame clones and leaves out a portion. The table has some 100,000 clones, around four fifths seen once. Sequencing was performed on peripheral blood. The receptors were sampled from a woman in her seventies with active or convalescent COVID-19. Each CDR3 is given with its conserved first and last residue. Each record gives: D gene, V gene, clone size, J gene, CDR3 DNA, CDR3 protein. D genes are given only for firm matches. A row's size may be missing; if present it is once, few, many or a size class.

>-|TRBV10-3|-|TRBJ2-7
TGTGCCATCAGTGAGTCGACTCCAGGGATCTCCTACGAGCAGTACTTC
CAISESTPGISYEQYF
>-|TRBV28|-|TRBJ2-3
TGTGCCAGCAGTTCGCCCTTTCCCTTCGGGGGAACACACACAGATACGCAGTATTTT
CASSSPFPFGGTHTDTQYF
>TRBD1|TRBV28|-|TRBJ2-7
TGTGCCAGCAGCCCCGACAGGGGCAGGTGGCAGTACTTC
CASSPDRGRWQYF
>TRBD1|TRBV10-2|-|TRBJ2-5
TGCGCCAGCAGTGAGCTGCAGGGGGTAGTGGAGACCCAGTACTTC
CASSELQGVVETQYF
>TRBD1|TRBV19|once|TRBJ2-3
TGTGCCAGTAGTATAGGGGCGACAGGGGGAACAGATACGCAGTATTTT
CASSIGATGGTDTQYF
>TRBD2|TRBV11-2|-|TRBJ2-3
TGTGCCAGCAGCGGACCCGGGAGGGGCGTCACAGATACGCAGTATTTT
CASSGPGRGVTDTQYF
>TRBD2|TRBV2|-|TRBJ2-5
TGTGCCAGCAGCGCCGGGACTAGCGGAGAGACCCAGTACTTC
CASSAGTSGETQYF
>TRBD1|TRBV6-5|-|TRBJ1-6
TGTGCCAGCAGCTCGGGACAGCAGAATTCACCCCTCCACTTT
CASSSGQQNSPLHF
>-|TRBV5-1|-|TRBJ2-3
TGCGCCAGCAGCTTGGTTATGCCGACTGCTACGCAGTATTTT
CASSLVMPTATQYF
>-|TRBV10-3|-|TRBJ2-7
TGTGCCACCCGCGGATTCGGTGGCTCCTACGAGCAGTACTTC
CATRGFGGSYEQYF
>-|TRBV18|-|TRBJ2-2
TGTGCCAGCTCGCCACCGTACAGAAGTTCGGCCGGGGAGCTGTTTTTT
CASSPPYRSSAGELFF